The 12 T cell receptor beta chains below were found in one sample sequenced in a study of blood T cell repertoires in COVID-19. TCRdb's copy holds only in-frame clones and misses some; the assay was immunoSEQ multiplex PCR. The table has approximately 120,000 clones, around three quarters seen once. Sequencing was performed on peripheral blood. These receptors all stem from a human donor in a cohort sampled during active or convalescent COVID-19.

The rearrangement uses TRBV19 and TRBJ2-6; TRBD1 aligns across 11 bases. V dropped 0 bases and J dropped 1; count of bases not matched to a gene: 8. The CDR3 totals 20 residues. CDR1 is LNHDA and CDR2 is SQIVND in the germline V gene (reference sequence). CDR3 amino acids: CASSIDLWTGGVSGANVLTF. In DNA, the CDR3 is TGTGCCAGTAGTATAGATTTGTGGACAGGGGGCGTATCTGGGGCCAACGTCCTGACTTTC.

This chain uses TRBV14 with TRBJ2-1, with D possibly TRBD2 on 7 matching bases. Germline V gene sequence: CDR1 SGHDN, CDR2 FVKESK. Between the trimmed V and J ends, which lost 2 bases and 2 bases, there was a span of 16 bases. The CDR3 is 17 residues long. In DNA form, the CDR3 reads TGTGCCAGCAGCCAACGAAGGGGGGGCCTTACCTACAATGAGCAGTTCTTC. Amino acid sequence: CASSQRRGGLTYNEQFF.

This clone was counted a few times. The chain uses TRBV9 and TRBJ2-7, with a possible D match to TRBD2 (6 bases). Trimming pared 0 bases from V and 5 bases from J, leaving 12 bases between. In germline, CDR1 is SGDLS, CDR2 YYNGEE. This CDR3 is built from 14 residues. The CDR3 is CASSVGLVNDEQYF. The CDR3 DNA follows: TGTGCCAGCAGCGTAGGACTAGTAAACGACGAGCAGTACTTC.

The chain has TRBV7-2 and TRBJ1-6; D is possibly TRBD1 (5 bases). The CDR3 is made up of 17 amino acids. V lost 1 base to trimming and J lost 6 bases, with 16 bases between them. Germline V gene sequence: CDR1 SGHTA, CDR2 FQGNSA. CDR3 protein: CASSLGGGGRGNSPLHF. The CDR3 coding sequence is TGTGCCAGCAGCTTAGGCGGCGGGGGGAGGGGTAATTCACCCCTCCACTTT.

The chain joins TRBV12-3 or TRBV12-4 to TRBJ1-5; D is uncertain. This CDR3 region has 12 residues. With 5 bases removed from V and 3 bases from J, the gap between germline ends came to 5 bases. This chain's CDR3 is CASSGFNQPQHF. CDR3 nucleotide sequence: TGTGCCAGCAGTGGCTTCAATCAGCCCCAGCATTTT.

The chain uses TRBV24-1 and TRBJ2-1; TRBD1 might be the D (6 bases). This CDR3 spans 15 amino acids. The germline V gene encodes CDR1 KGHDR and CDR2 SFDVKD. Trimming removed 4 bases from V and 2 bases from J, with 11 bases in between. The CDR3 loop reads CATSDGTTTYNEQFF. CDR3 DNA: TGTGCCACCAGTGACGGGACAACAACCTACAATGAGCAGTTCTTC.

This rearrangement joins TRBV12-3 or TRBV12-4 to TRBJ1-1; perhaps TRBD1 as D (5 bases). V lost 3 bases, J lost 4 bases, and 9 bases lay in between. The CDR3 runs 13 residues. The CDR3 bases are TGTGCCAGCAGTTTTGACAGAAGCACTGAAGCTTTCTTT. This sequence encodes CASSFDRSTEAFF.

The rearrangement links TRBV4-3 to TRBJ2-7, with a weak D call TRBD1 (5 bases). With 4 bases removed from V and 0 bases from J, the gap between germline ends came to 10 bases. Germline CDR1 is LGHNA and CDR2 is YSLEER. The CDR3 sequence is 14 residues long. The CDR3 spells CASSLGHYSYEQYF. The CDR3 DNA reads TGCGCCAGCAGCCTCGGACACTACTCCTACGAGCAGTACTTC.

DNA of the CDR3: TGTGCCAGCAGCTTTGAGTCGGGGACAGGGAAAGAGACCCAGTACTTC. It encodes CASSFESGTGKETQYF. The chain couples TRBV5-8 to TRBJ2-5, with 9 bases aligning to TRBD1. This CDR3 comprises 16 residues. After removal of 2 bases from V and 3 bases from J, the junction contained 8 bases not matched to a gene. Germline V gene data show CDR1 as SGHTS and CDR2 as YDEGEE.

CDR3 sequence: CASRPPGQGKIANYGYTF. CDR3 in DNA: TGTGCCAGCAGGCCTCCGGGACAGGGGAAAATAGCTAACTATGGCTACACCTTC. This chain joins TRBV6-2 or TRBV6-3 and TRBJ1-2; 10 bases line up with TRBD1. CDR1 and CDR2 (germline): MNHEY, SVGEGT. V dropped 6 bases and J dropped 0; count of bases not matched to a gene: 13. The CDR3 sequence is 18 residues long.

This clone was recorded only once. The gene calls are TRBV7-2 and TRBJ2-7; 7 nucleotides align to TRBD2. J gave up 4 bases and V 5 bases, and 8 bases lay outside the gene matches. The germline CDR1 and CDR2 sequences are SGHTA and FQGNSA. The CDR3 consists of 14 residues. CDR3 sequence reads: CASSNYLSGYEQYF. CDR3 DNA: TGTGCCAGCAGCAACTACCTTAGCGGGTACGAGCAGTACTTC. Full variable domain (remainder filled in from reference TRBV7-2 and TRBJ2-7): GAGVSQSPSNKVTEKGKDVELRCDPISGHTALYWYRQSLGQGLEFLIYFQGNSAPDKSGLPSDRFSAERTGGSVSTLTIQRTQQEDSAVYLCASSNYLSGYEQYFGPGTRLTVT.

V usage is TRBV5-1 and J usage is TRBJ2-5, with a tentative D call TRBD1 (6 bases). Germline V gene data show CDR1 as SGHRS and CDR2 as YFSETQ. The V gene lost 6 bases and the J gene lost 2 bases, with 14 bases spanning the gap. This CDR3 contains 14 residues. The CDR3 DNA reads TGCGCCAGCATCCCGGGGCAGGGGCAAGAGACCCAGTACTTC. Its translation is CASIPGQGQETQYF.